This T cell receptor (beta chain) is from a study of radiation and T cells in renal cell carcinoma. Whole-study results and caveats: Irradiated tumors had higher TCR clonality than control tumors. Irradiated tumors held more dominant CDR3 motifs than control tumors.

The V gene end was trimmed by 7 bases and the J gene end by 3 bases; junction bases not matched to a gene: 7. Germline V gives CDR1 SNHLY, CDR2 FYNNEI. This CDR3 region has 14 residues. This clone has only one observation. The antigen is undetermined. Treatment reported: treatment-naive control, cytoreductive nephrectomy. This renal cell carcinoma was of the clear cell type. Assay used: immunoSEQ multiplex PCR; TCRdb lists only in-frame clones, some missing. The sample consists of approximately 16,000 clones, 58% of them appearing once. This material consisted of tumor tissue, taken from a patient whose treatment was nephrectomy without radiotherapy. The TCR sequence derives from a man aged 35 to 55 with renal cell carcinoma. The V call is TRBV2, the J call TRBJ2-5; 8 bases fit TRBD1. CDR3 residues: CASIRDRSKETQYF. The CDR3, as DNA: TGTGCCAGCATTCGGGACAGGAGTAAAGAGACCCAGTACTTC. Supplemented by reference TRBV2 and TRBJ2-5, the full variable domain reads EPEVTQTPSHQVTQMGQEVILRCVPISNHLYFYWYRQILGQKVEFLVSFYNNEISEKSEIFDDQFSVERPDGSNFTLKIRSTKLEDSAMYFCASIRDRSKETQYFGPGTRLLVL.